This entry lists 12 T cell receptor beta chains sequenced from one sample in a study of human T cells and chemical hapten exposure. TCRdb independently ran MiXCR on the RACE reads; one entry per CDR3 protein. The data contain roughly 52,000 distinct CDR3 sequences, more than 9% of them singletons. As to time point: patch test 2, 6 weeks after DPC sensitization. Treatment denoted: therapeutic diphenylcyclopropenone sensitization with weekly scalp DPC. This specimen consisted of whole blood, obtained in connection with sensitization to the hapten diphenylcyclopropenone (DPC). The receptors were gathered from a woman between 45 and 65 years old with alopecia areata. Some clones in this sample may be carry-over from other donors' samples.

This clonotype was observed a few times. This sequence joins TRBV12-3 or TRBV12-4 and TRBJ1-1, with 7 bases identical to TRBD1. The junction had 6 bases not matched to a gene; V was cut back by 7 bases and J by 1 base. The CDR3 runs 14 residues. The CDR3 DNA sequence: TGTGCCAGCACCCTACAGGGGACGAACACTGAAGCTTTCTTT. Residues: CASTLQGTNTEAFF.

This clonotype occurred a few times. This rearrangement joins TRBV18 to TRBJ2-7; D is possibly TRBD1 (5 bases). This CDR3 has 16 amino acids. The V and J ends lost 0 bases and 0 bases respectively, with 12 bases between them. Germline loops: CDR1 KGHSH, CDR2 LQKENI. CDR3 in DNA: TGTGCCAGCTCACCACCCTCGAAGGGGTCCTCCTACGAGCAGTACTTC. This codes for CASSPPSKGSSYEQYF.

The DNA of the CDR3 is TGTGCCAGCAGTCCCAGTACAGTCGGGAGCAATGAGCAGTTCTTC. As protein: CASSPSTVGSNEQFF. The rearrangement links TRBV28 to TRBJ2-1; perhaps TRBD2 as D (6 bases). This CDR3 is built from 15 residues. V was trimmed by 5 bases and J by 6 bases, leaving 17 bases between them. From germline, CDR1 is MDHEN and CDR2 SYDVKM.

This clonotype was found a few times. The V call is TRBV28, the J call TRBJ2-7, with D perhaps matching TRBD1 or TRBD2 (5 bases each). Germline CDR1 MDHEN, CDR2 SYDVKM. This CDR3 spans 14 amino acids. V lost 6 bases and J lost 3, with 15 bases in between. Written as DNA, the CDR3 is TGTGCCAGCAGATCCGGGGCGGCTGGCTACGAGCAGTACTTC. Its protein product is CASRSGAAGYEQYF.

This sequence joins TRBV7-9 and TRBJ2-7, with D possibly being TRBD2 (5 bases). The CDR3 is made up of 16 amino acids. The V end lost 0 bases, the J end lost 0 bases, and 12 bases lay between the germline ends. Germline CDR1 reads SEHNR; CDR2 reads FQNEAQ (reference sequence). This CDR3 is CASSLALPGSSYEQYF. In DNA form, the CDR3 reads TGTGCCAGCAGCTTAGCACTGCCGGGGAGCTCCTACGAGCAGTACTTC.

This clonotype showed up just a few times. CDR3 sequence: CASSRLAGGLSDTQYF. For the CDR3, the DNA is TGTGCCAGCAGCCGACTAGCGGGGGGGCTATCAGATACGCAGTATTTT. This chain connects TRBV12-3 or TRBV12-4 to TRBJ2-3; 14 positions agree with TRBD2. The CDR3 has 16 residues. The junction had 6 bases not matched to a gene; V was cut back by 6 bases and J by 4 bases.

This clonotype was detected only a few times. The chain is built from TRBV12-3 or TRBV12-4 and TRBJ1-1, with no clear D. The CDR3 loop spans 13 amino acids. Trimming left V 5 bases short and J 1 base short, with 8 bases between. The CDR3 protein is CASSPSGNTEAFF. The CDR3 nucleotides read TGTGCCAGCAGTCCTTCCGGGAACACTGAAGCTTTCTTT.

This clonotype was seen repeatedly, ten times or more. The chain recombines TRBV19 with TRBJ1-2, with D unresolved. The germline V and J ends were trimmed by 8 bases and 11 bases, with 24 bases remaining between them. This CDR3 has 14 residues. From germline, CDR1 is LNHDA and CDR2 SQIVND (reference sequence). CDR3 protein: CASAPPAEGWRYTF. Here the CDR3 DNA reads TGTGCCAGTGCCCCCCCCGCGGAAGGATGGAGGTACACCTTC.

This clonotype was counted a few times. V and J are TRBV5-1 and TRBJ2-5; TRBD1 matches 7 bases. The CDR3 loop spans 14 amino acids. The V gene end was trimmed by 4 bases and the J gene end by 0 bases; junction bases not matched to a gene: 3. From germline, CDR1 is SGHRS and CDR2 YFSETQ. The CDR3 DNA sequence: TGCGCCAGCAGCCGGGGACAGTACCAAGAGACCCAGTACTTC. Amino acids: CASSRGQYQETQYF.

The gene calls are TRBV7-8 and TRBJ2-2, with 9 bases lining up with TRBD1. The length of the CDR3 is 14 residues. Germline V CDR1 and CDR2: SGHVS, FQNEAQ. After removal of 3 bases from V and 5 bases from J, the junction contained 1 base not matched to a gene. CDR3 nucleotides: TGTGCCAGCAGCTTTGACAGGGGGACCGGGGAGCTGTTTTTT. Translation: CASSFDRGTGELFF.

This chain links TRBV28 with TRBJ1-1; D gene unclear. The CDR3 consists of 13 residues. Trimming left V 6 bases short and J 8 bases short, with 16 bases between. Germline V gene lookup returns CDR1 MDHEN and CDR2 SYDVKM. The CDR3 reads CASSLVEGYEAFF. The CDR3 DNA reads as TGTGCCAGCAGCTTAGTGGAAGGGTACGAAGCTTTCTTT. Full variable domain (missing parts from reference TRBV28 and TRBJ1-1): DVKVTQSSRYLVKRTGEKVFLECVQDMDHENMFWYRQDPGLGLRLIYFSYDVKMKEKGDIPEGYSVSREKKERFSLILESASTNQTSMYLCASSLVEGYEAFFGQGTRLTVV.

The chain has TRBV9 and TRBJ2-5; D perhaps matches TRBD1 (5 bases). Germline V CDR1 and CDR2: SGDLS, YYNGEE. The V end was cut by 4 bases, the J end by 1 base, with 11 bases between. CDR3 length: 14 residues. CDR3 in amino acids: CASSRRQFQETQYF. CDR3 coding DNA: TGTGCCAGCAGCCGAAGACAGTTCCAAGAGACCCAGTACTTC.